This T cell receptor (beta chain) was captured by sequencing in a study of blood T cells in healthy people across ages. Study-wide context: With template switching, about one barcoded beta molecule was captured per two T cells. Study-wide results and caveats: Unsorted PBMCs blocked a conclusive comparison of naive and antigen-experienced cells. With age, beta diversity per million T cells declined roughly linearly, significantly by about 37.

This clonotype was found a few times. Its target is unknown. V lost 4 bases and J lost 0; bases outside the gene matches: 2. Germline V gene data show CDR1 as DFQATT and CDR2 as SNEGSKA (reference sequence). The CDR3 totals 14 residues. The draw of peripheral blood yielded around 9.6 milliliters from each donor. A sample-barcoded 5' primer and a J-beta primer mix were used in a second PCR of roughly 6 to 11 cycles. TCRdb fed the 5' RACE reads into MiXCR, producing one record per CDR3 protein. The sample has about 1.8 million distinct CDR3 sequences, around 48% seen once; the top ten hold 2.1%. The sequenced sample consisted of blood. The receptor's source is a woman between 35 and 50 years old in good health. This chain connects TRBV20-1 to TRBJ2-4; 8 nucleotides agree with TRBD1. CDR3: CSATDRVAKNIQYF. CDR3 DNA: TGCAGTGCTACGGACAGGGTAGCCAAAAACATTCAGTACTTC.